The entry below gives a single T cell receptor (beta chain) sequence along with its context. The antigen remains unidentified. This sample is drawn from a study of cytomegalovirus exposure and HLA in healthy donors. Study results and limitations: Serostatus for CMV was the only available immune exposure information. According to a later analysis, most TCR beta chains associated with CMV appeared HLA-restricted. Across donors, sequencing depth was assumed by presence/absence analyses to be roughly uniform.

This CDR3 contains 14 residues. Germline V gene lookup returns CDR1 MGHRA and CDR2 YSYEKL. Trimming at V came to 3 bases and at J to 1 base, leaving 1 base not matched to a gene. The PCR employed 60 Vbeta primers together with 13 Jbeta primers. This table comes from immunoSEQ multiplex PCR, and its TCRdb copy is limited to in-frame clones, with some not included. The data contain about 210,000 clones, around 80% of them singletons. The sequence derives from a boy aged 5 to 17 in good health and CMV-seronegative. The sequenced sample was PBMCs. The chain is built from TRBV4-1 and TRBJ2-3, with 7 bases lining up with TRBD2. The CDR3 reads CASSHAGGTDTQYF. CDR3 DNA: TGCGCCAGCAGCCACGCGGGAGGCACAGATACGCAGTATTTT.